Presented here are 9 T cell receptor beta chains from one specimen sequenced in a study of identifying expanded T cells in peripheral blood. Profiled with immunoSEQ multiplex PCR; TCRdb holds only in-frame clones, not every one. The sample lists 75,000 to 90,000 clones, 85% to 90% occurring once. Sequencing input: blood. The receptors stem from a person aged 18 to 75 in good health.

The chain uses TRBV2 and TRBJ1-2; unclear D gene. CDR1 and CDR2 from the germline V gene are SNHLY and FYNNEI. The CDR3 is made up of 11 amino acids. Trimming stripped 10 bases from V and 2 bases from J, with 8 bases between. The DNA of the CDR3 is TGTGCCATAGTAGGGAACTATGGCTACACCTTC. It specifies CAIVGNYGYTF.

The chain has TRBV7-9 and TRBJ2-1, with a weak D call TRBD1 (5 bases). This CDR3 region has 12 residues. The V gene lost 1 base and the J gene lost 10 bases, with 8 bases spanning the gap. Germline CDR1 is SEHNR and CDR2 is FQNEAQ (reference sequence). CDR3 DNA: TGTGCCAGCAGCTTAGTAAAGGGGGAGCAGTTCTTC. It specifies CASSLVKGEQFF.

This sequence joins TRBV5-1 and TRBJ1-1; D remains ambiguous. This CDR3 is 12 amino acids long. The V gene's germline CDR1 is SGHRS and CDR2 YFSETQ. Trimming pared 3 bases from V and 1 base from J, leaving 4 bases between. CDR3 in DNA: TGCGCCAGCAGCTACCCGAACACTGAAGCTTTCTTT. Protein product: CASSYPNTEAFF.

CDR3 loop: CAISNGHDQYF. The CDR3 nucleotides read TGTGCCATCAGTAATGGACACGATCAGTACTTC. J is TRBJ2-4 and V is TRBV10-3; D may be TRBD1 (5 bases). The CDR3 runs 11 residues. The V end lost 5 bases, the J end lost 12 bases, and 11 bases lay between the germline ends. Germline V gives CDR1 ENHRY, CDR2 SYGVKD.

The chain recombines TRBV13 with TRBJ2-6; no definite D call. Germline V gene lookup returns CDR1 PRHDT and CDR2 FYEKMQ (reference sequence). V gave up 4 bases and J gave up 0 bases, with 4 bases separating them. The CDR3 has 14 amino acids. The CDR3 region has the DNA TGTGCCAGCAGCTCAGGCTCTGGGGCCAACGTCCTGACTTTC. It yields the protein CASSSGSGANVLTF.

The V and J genes are TRBV19 and TRBJ2-5, with TRBD1 matching over 9 bases. This CDR3 region has 18 residues. Per the germline V gene, CDR1 is LNHDA and CDR2 is SQIVND (reference sequence). V lost 6 bases, J lost 0 bases, and 14 bases stayed unmatched. The CDR3 bases are TGTGCCAGTAGCCGAGGGACAGGGAAGAGAGGGTACCAAGAGACCCAGTACTTC. It encodes CASSRGTGKRGYQETQYF.

This chain joins TRBV7-3 and TRBJ2-7, with D unresolved. V gave up 0 bases and J gave up 3 bases, with 6 bases separating them. This CDR3 contains 13 residues. Germline CDR1 SGHTA, CDR2 FQGTGA. CDR3 amino acids: CASSLTQNYEQYF. CDR3 nucleotide sequence: TGTGCCAGCAGCTTAACCCAAAACTACGAGCAGTACTTC.

This chain links TRBV7-9 with TRBJ1-1, with a possible D match to TRBD1 (5 bases). Trimming removed 5 bases at V and 8 bases at J, with 15 bases between. CDR3 length equals 13 residues. In germline, CDR1 is SEHNR, CDR2 FQNEAQ (reference sequence). CDR3 sequence reads: CASSPPGVREAFF. The DNA of the CDR3 is TGTGCCAGCAGCCCCCCGGGGGTCCGGGAAGCTTTCTTT.

The chain uses TRBV19 and TRBJ2-2; 9 bases agree with TRBD1. Losses at the gene ends were 3 bases for V and 5 bases for J; bases not matched to a gene: 4. Germline V gives CDR1 LNHDA, CDR2 SQIVND (reference sequence). The CDR3 covers 15 residues. CDR3 protein: CASSIRDRVTGELFF. CDR3 nucleotide sequence: TGTGCCAGTAGTATTCGGGACAGGGTGACCGGGGAGCTGTTTTTT.